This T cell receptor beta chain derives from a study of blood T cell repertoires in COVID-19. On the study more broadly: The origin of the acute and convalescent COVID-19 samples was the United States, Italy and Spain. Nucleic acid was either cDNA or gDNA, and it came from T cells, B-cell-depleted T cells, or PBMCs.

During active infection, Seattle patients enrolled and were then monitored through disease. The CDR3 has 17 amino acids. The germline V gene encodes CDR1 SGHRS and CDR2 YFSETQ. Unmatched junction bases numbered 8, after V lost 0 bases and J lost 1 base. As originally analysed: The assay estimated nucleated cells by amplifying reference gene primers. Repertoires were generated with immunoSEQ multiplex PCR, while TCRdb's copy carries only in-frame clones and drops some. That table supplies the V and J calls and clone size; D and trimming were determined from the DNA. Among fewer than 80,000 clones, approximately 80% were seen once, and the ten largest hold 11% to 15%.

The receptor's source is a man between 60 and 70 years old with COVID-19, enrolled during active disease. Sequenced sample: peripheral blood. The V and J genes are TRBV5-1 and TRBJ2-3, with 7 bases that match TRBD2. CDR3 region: CASSLAPGSGGTDTQYF. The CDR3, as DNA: TGCGCCAGCAGCTTGGCCCCTGGGAGCGGGGGCACAGATACGCAGTATTTT.